This entry describes one T cell receptor (beta chain). This sample was included in a study of blood T cell repertoires in COVID-19. Study-level information: Researchers got acute and convalescent COVID-19 samples from the United States, Italy and Spain.

Clones were read by immunoSEQ multiplex PCR, and TCRdb kept only the in-frame ones, dropping some. The repertoire consists of around 250,000 clones, with 90% to 95% occurring once and the leading ten covering roughly 1.2%. Those who participated ranged in age from about 18 to 89 years and resided in about two dozen US areas. The CDR3 length is 13 residues. Trimming took 2 bases from V and 10 from J, leaving 12 bases between them. Germline V gene data show CDR1 as KGHSH and CDR2 as LQKENI. J is TRBJ2-1 and V is TRBV18, with D possibly matching TRBD2 (6 bases). The clonotype comes from a human donor in a cohort exposed to, infected with or recovered from COVID-19 (not recorded which). The donor label of this sample is uncertain. Sequencing used PBMCs or T cells enriched from blood (not recorded which). The CDR3 spells CASSPGGLPEQFF. The CDR3 DNA reads TGTGCCAGCTCACCAGGGGGACTCCCCGAGCAGTTCTTC.